What follows are 15 T cell receptor beta chains derived from one specimen sequenced in a study of T cells in Graves' hyperthyroidism and ophthalmopathy. Amplification yielded TCR beta CDR3 regions, with RNA transcripts as the source. The study used the HTBI primer set for a first-round RT-PCR of the TCR CDR3. A single record per CDR3 protein comes from TCRdb applying MiXCR to the multiplex PCR reads. The table includes fewer than 550,000 distinct CDR3 sequences, about 15% detected once. The sample taken for sequencing was blood. The source is a young woman with Graves' hyperthyroidism.

This clonotype was counted a few times. V is TRBV6-2 or TRBV6-3 and J is TRBJ2-7, with 10 bases identical to TRBD2. CDR1 and CDR2 (germline): MNHEY, SVGEGT. The junction had 10 bases not matched to a gene; V was cut back by 4 bases and J by 4 bases. The CDR3 sequence is 16 residues long. The CDR3 DNA sequence: TGTGCCAGCAGTTCCGCGGCTAGCGGGAGAGGGTACGAGCAGTACTTC. Translated, it gives CASSSAASGRGYEQYF.

The sample holds a few counts of this clonotype. The chain carries TRBV5-5 and TRBJ1-6, with D unresolved. The CDR3 is 17 amino acids. Deletions cut 0 bases from V and 0 bases from J, with 10 bases between. Germline V gene sequence: CDR1 SGHKS, CDR2 YYEKEE (reference sequence). The CDR3: CASSLGAGSSYNSPLHF. The CDR3 DNA reads TGTGCCAGCAGCTTGGGAGCGGGGAGCTCCTATAATTCACCCCTCCACTTT.

This clonotype has only a few counts. The rearrangement links TRBV4-1 to TRBJ1-4, with TRBD1 matching 7 bases. The CDR3 sequence is 16 residues long. J gave up 0 bases and V 1 base, and 2 bases lay outside the gene matches. Per germline, CDR1 MGHRA and CDR2 YSYEKL. The CDR3 coding sequence is TGCGCCAGCAGCCAAGTCCAGGGGGCAACTAATGAAAAACTGTTTTTT. Protein product: CASSQVQGATNEKLFF.

This clonotype was recorded at least ten times. In DNA, the CDR3 is TGTGCCATCAGTGCGGAGAGGGCAGCGAACACCGGGGAGCTGTTTTTT. It specifies CAISAERAANTGELFF. The chain combines TRBV10-3 with TRBJ2-2, with D possibly TRBD2 on 5 matching bases. V lost 4 bases and J 0 bases, leaving 12 bases between the germline ends. CDR1 ENHRY and CDR2 SYGVKD come from the germline V gene. The CDR3 is 16 amino acids.

This clonotype was counted only a few times. This chain links TRBV5-8 with TRBJ2-1, with D possibly matching TRBD2 (5 bases). The CDR3 loop spans 16 amino acids. V dropped 2 bases and J dropped 0 bases, with 12 bases sitting between them. Germline values: CDR1 SGHTS, CDR2 YDEGEE. The CDR3 nucleotides read TGTGCCAGCAGCTTTGGATTAGCGAGCTCCTACAATGAGCAGTTCTTC. Protein product: CASSFGLASSYNEQFF.

The table lists this clonotype with many counts. V and J are TRBV30 and TRBJ2-3; D unclear. CDR3 length: 12 residues. V was clipped by 3 bases and J by 7 bases, with 11 bases between them. The germline gives CDR1 GTSNPN, CDR2 SVGIG (reference sequence). The CDR3 here is CAWSPPLNTQYF. CDR3 sequence (DNA): TGTGCCTGGAGCCCCCCTTTGAATACGCAGTATTTT.

Many counts were recorded for this clonotype. The J gene is TRBJ1-3, the V gene TRBV12-5; no reliable D call. Germline V gives CDR1 LGHNT, CDR2 FRNRAP. The CDR3 totals 16 residues. V gave up 0 bases and J gave up 0 bases, with 9 bases separating them. CDR3 nucleotides: TGTGCTAGTGGTTTGGTACTTCGGAACTCTGGAAACACCATATATTTT. It is translated as CASGLVLRNSGNTIYF.

This rearrangement joins TRBV29-1 to TRBJ1-1; D perhaps matches TRBD1 (5 bases). Germline loops: CDR1 SQVTM, CDR2 ANQGSEA. V lost 0 bases and J lost 1, with 6 bases in between. The CDR3 loop spans 13 amino acids. DNA of the CDR3: TGCAGCGTTGAAGATCAGGGGAACACTGAAGCTTTCTTT. This codes for CSVEDQGNTEAFF.

The DNA for the CDR3 is TGTGCCAGCAGCGTTGGGCATGGGGCGGCTTTCACCGGGGAGCTGTTTTTT. It encodes CASSVGHGAAFTGELFF. V usage is TRBV9 and J usage is TRBJ2-2; possibly TRBD1 for D (5 bases). CDR3 size: 17 residues. Trimming took 2 bases from V and 4 from J, leaving 18 bases between them. The germline V gene encodes CDR1 SGDLS and CDR2 YYNGEE.

Many counts were recorded for this clonotype. This chain joins TRBV30 and TRBJ1-2, with D tentatively TRBD1 (5 bases). This CDR3 region has 13 residues. The germline CDR1 and CDR2 sequences are GTSNPN and SVGIG (reference sequence). Trimming cost V 1 base and J 3 bases, with 9 bases left between them. CDR3 coding DNA: TGTGCCTGGAGTGCCCAGACAGACTATGGCTACACCTTC. Translated, it gives CAWSAQTDYGYTF.

The chain couples TRBV10-3 to TRBJ2-1, with D unresolved. The V gene's germline CDR1 is ENHRY and CDR2 SYGVKD. V gave up 0 bases and J gave up 5 bases, with 5 bases separating them. The CDR3 is 13 residues long. CDR3 nucleotides: TGTGCCATCAGTGAGTCCCGGGACAATGAGCAGTTCTTC. It encodes CAISESRDNEQFF.

This clonotype was found many times. The chain is built from TRBV7-2 and TRBJ2-1; 11 bases map to TRBD2. Germline CDR1 SGHTA, CDR2 FQGNSA. The junction had 19 bases not matched to a gene; V was cut back by 7 bases and J by 8 bases. The CDR3 sequence is 18 residues long. DNA for the CDR3: TGTGCCAGCACCAAAGGTCCTAGCGGGAGGCTGGGTTACGATGAGCAGTTCTTC. Its translation: CASTKGPSGRLGYDEQFF. Complete variable domain (other parts from reference TRBV7-2 and TRBJ2-1): GAGVSQSPSNKVTEKGKDVELRCDPISGHTALYWYRQSLGQGLEFLIYFQGNSAPDKSGLPSDRFSAERTGGSVSTLTIQRTQQEDSAVYLCASTKGPSGRLGYDEQFFGPGTRLTVL.

This clonotype was counted a few times. V gene TRBV5-5 combines with J gene TRBJ2-2; unclear D gene. V was trimmed by 5 bases and J by 0 bases, leaving 8 bases between them. This CDR3 has 14 residues. Germline V gene data show CDR1 as SGHKS and CDR2 as YYEKEE (reference sequence). The CDR3: CASSPSPNTGELFF. CDR3 bases: TGTGCCAGCAGTCCTTCCCCGAACACCGGGGAGCTGTTTTTT.

The chain uses TRBV5-4 and TRBJ1-2; TRBD1 matches at 11 bases. The CDR3 runs to 15 residues. With 3 bases clipped from V and 3 bases from J, the junction kept 4 bases outside the gene matches. Germline assignment: CDR1 SGHNT and CDR2 YYREEE (reference sequence). In nucleotides, the CDR3 is TGTGCCAGCAGCTCGGGACAGGGGGTTTACTATGGCTACACCTTC. It is translated as CASSSGQGVYYGYTF.

This sequence joins TRBV19 and TRBJ2-2; D is unresolved. V lost 5 bases and J 6 bases, leaving 16 bases between the germline ends. CDR1 is LNHDA, CDR2 SQIVND, per germline (reference sequence). The CDR3 covers 15 residues. The CDR3 DNA is TGTGCCAGTAGTTTCCGACCGCCTAGGGCCGGGGAGCTGTTTTTT. Its translation is CASSFRPPRAGELFF.